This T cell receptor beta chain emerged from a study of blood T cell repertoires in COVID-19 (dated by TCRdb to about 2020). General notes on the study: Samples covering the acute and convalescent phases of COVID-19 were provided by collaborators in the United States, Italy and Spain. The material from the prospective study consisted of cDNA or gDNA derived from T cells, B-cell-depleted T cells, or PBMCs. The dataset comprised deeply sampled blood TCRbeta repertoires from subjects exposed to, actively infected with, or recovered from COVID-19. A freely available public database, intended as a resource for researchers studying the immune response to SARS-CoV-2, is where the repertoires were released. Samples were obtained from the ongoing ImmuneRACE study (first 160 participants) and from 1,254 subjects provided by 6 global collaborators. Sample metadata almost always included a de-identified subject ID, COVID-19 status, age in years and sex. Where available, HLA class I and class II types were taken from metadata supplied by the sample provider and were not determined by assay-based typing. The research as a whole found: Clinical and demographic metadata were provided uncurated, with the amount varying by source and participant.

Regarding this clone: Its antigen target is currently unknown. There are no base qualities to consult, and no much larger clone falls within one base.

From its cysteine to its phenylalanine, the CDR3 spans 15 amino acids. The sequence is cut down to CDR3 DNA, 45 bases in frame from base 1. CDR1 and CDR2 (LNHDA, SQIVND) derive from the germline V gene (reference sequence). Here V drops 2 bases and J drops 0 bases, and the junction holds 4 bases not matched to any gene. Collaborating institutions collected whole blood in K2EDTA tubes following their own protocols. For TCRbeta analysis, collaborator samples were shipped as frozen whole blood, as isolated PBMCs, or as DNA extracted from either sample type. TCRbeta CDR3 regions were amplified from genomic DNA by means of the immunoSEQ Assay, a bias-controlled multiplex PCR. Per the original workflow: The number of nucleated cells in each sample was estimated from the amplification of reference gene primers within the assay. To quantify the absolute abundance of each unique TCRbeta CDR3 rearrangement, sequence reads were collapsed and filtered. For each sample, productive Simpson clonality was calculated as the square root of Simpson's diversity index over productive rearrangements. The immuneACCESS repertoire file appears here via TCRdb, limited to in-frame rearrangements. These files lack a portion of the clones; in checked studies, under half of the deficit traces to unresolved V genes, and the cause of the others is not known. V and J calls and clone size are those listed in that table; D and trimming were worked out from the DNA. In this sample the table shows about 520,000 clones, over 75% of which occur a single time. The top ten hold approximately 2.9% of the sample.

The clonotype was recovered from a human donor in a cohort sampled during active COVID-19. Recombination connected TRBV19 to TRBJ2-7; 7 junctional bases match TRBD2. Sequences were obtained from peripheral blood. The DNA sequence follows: TGTGCCAGTAGTATAAGCGGGACCAGCTCCTACGAGCAGTACTTC. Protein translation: CASSISGTSSYEQYF. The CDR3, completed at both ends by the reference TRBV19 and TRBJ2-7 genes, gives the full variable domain DGGITQSPKYLFRKEGQNVTLSCEQNLNHDAMYWYRQDPGQGLRLIYYSQIVNDFQKGDIAEGYSVSREKKESFPLTVTSAQKNPTAFYLCASSISGTSSYEQYFGPGTRLTVT.